The 2 T cell receptor beta chains below were found in one sample sequenced in a study of blood T cell repertoires in COVID-19. The table came from immunoSEQ multiplex PCR; TCRdb's copy has only in-frame clones and leaves some out. The sample lists about 130,000 clones, 84% occurring once. Sequencing was performed on peripheral blood. The source of these receptors is a woman between 55 and 75 years old with acute or convalescent COVID-19.

This clone has only a few counts. The chain carries TRBV7-2 and TRBJ2-3, with D possibly TRBD2 on 5 matching bases. Between the trimmed V and J ends, which lost 4 bases and 1 base, there was a span of 12 bases. Germline CDR1 reads SGHTA; CDR2 reads FQGNSA. The CDR3 is 15 residues long. This chain's CDR3 is CASSSGLIGTDTQYF. In DNA form, the CDR3 reads TGTGCCAGCAGCTCTGGACTGATAGGCACAGATACGCAGTATTTT.

In DNA, the CDR3 is TGTGCCAGCAGTGCCGCGGGTGACGAGCAGTACTTC. It codes for CASSAAGDEQYF. The genes are TRBV12-3 or TRBV12-4 and TRBJ2-7; a possible D gene is TRBD2 (5 bases). This CDR3 region has 12 residues. The germline V and J ends were trimmed by 5 bases and 5 bases, with 10 bases remaining between them.